In its sample, the clone carrying this TCR beta chain was seen once. This table comes from immunoSEQ multiplex PCR, and its TCRdb copy is limited to in-frame clones, with some not included. This table holds about 190,000 clones, roughly 80% found once. This sample stems from a study of blood T cell repertoires in COVID-19. In the study overall: Acute-phase and convalescent COVID-19 samples originated in the United States, Italy and Spain.

V lost 6 bases, J lost 7 bases, and 11 bases stayed unmatched. Germline V gene lookup returns CDR1 MDHEN and CDR2 SYDVKM. The CDR3 spans 16 residues. The sequence came from a woman in her 30s with acute or convalescent COVID-19. The specimen was peripheral blood. The rearrangement joins TRBV28 to TRBJ1-5; 11 bases agree with TRBD1. In DNA form, the CDR3 reads TGTGCCAGCAGACGCACCGGGACAGGGGGTTACCAGCCCCAGCATTTT. It codes for CASRRTGTGGYQPQHF.